A single sample gave rise to the 13 T cell receptor beta chains below, sequenced in a study of blood T cell repertoires in COVID-19. The table came from immunoSEQ multiplex PCR; TCRdb's copy has only in-frame clones and leaves some out. This table has 50,000 to 55,000 clones, roughly 86% appearing once. The sample consisted of peripheral blood. These receptors were collected from a woman aged 80 or over with acute or convalescent COVID-19.

The chain uses TRBV6-5 and TRBJ1-1; maybe TRBD1 (6 bases). Germline V gives CDR1 MNHEY, CDR2 SVGAGI. This CDR3 is 14 amino acids long. The V end lost 4 bases, the J end lost 1 base, and 10 bases lay between the germline ends. CDR3 in DNA: TGTGCCAGCAGTTCCCCGGGACAGAACACTGAAGCTTTCTTT. This sequence encodes CASSSPGQNTEAFF.

The V and J genes are TRBV5-1 and TRBJ1-1; no firm D call. This CDR3 is 14 amino acids long. V gave up 0 bases and J gave up 0 bases, with 6 bases separating them. CDR1 SGHRS and CDR2 YFSETQ come from the germline V gene. CDR3 region: CASSLAQVNTEAFF. The CDR3 DNA is TGCGCCAGCAGCTTGGCCCAGGTGAACACTGAAGCTTTCTTT.

The chain carries TRBV9 and TRBJ1-2, with D possibly matching TRBD1 (6 bases). The V end lost 2 bases, the J end lost 5 bases, and 16 bases lay between the germline ends. The CDR3 extends over 15 amino acids. CDR1 and CDR2 (germline): SGDLS, YYNGEE. DNA of the CDR3: TGTGCCAGCAGCGTGGTAGGACAGACTTGGTATGGCTACACCTTC. This gives the protein CASSVVGQTWYGYTF. Full variable domain (missing parts from reference TRBV9 and TRBJ1-2): DSGVTQTPKHLITATGQRVTLRCSPRSGDLSVYWYQQSLDQGLQFLIQYYNGEERAKGNILERFSAQQFPDLHSELNLSSLELGDSALYFCASSVVGQTWYGYTFGSGTRLTVV.

The chain uses TRBV30 and TRBJ2-5; TRBD1 matches 12 bases. This CDR3 comprises 15 residues. J was trimmed by 6 bases and V by 0 bases; bases with no gene match: 5. Germline CDR1 is GTSNPN and CDR2 is SVGIG (reference sequence). CDR3 nucleotide sequence: TGTGCCTGGAGTGTTGGGACAGGGGGCGGTAAGACCCAGTACTTC. This gives the protein CAWSVGTGGGKTQYF.

The chain joins TRBV2 to TRBJ2-3, with TRBD1 identical over 12 bases. Germline values: CDR1 SNHLY, CDR2 FYNNEI. The CDR3 runs 16 residues. V dropped 4 bases and J dropped 4; count of bases not matched to a gene: 6. Here the CDR3 reads CASSARGTGGADTQYF. CDR3 coding DNA: TGTGCCAGCAGTGCTCGAGGGACAGGGGGCGCAGATACGCAGTATTTT.

The V and J genes are TRBV29-1 and TRBJ1-2; D is possibly TRBD1 (5 bases). The CDR3 runs to 14 residues. Trimming took 6 bases from V and 2 from J, leaving 16 bases between them. Germline V lookup: CDR1 SQVTM, CDR2 ANQGSEA. The CDR3 protein is CSVGGRQPNYGYTF. The CDR3 nucleotides are TGCAGCGTGGGGGGACGGCAGCCGAACTATGGCTACACCTTC.

V usage is TRBV25-1 and J usage is TRBJ2-7; maybe TRBD1 (5 bases). Germline CDR1 MGHDK, CDR2 SYGVNS. The CDR3 contains 12 residues. The V and J ends lost 5 bases and 0 bases respectively, with 5 bases between them. The CDR3 coding sequence is TGTGCCAGCAGTACAGGCTCCTACGAGCAGTACTTC. This sequence encodes CASSTGSYEQYF.

The chain is built from TRBV5-4 and TRBJ2-3, with TRBD1 as a possible D gene (5 bases). V lost 0 bases and J 1 base, leaving 9 bases between the germline ends. The CDR3 spans 15 residues. The germline V gene encodes CDR1 SGHNT and CDR2 YYREEE (reference sequence). The CDR3 loop reads CASSLGGSGTDTQYF. The CDR3 nucleotides read TGTGCCAGCAGCTTGGGGGGCAGCGGCACAGATACGCAGTATTTT.

This clone is medium-sized. The V and J genes are TRBV10-2 and TRBJ2-3, with D tentatively TRBD1 (5 bases). The CDR3 spans 17 residues. V lost 4 bases to trimming and J lost 2 bases, with 19 bases between them. Per the germline V gene, CDR1 is WSHSY and CDR2 is SAAADI. CDR3 protein: CASSGLFGGATTDTQYF. The CDR3 DNA reads as TGCGCCAGCAGTGGCTTATTCGGTGGGGCCACCACAGATACGCAGTATTTT.

The genes are TRBV5-4 and TRBJ2-7; the match to TRBD1 covers 10 bases. V gave up 4 bases and J gave up 3 bases; unmatched junction bases: 4. Looked up from germline, CDR1 is SGHNT and CDR2 is YYREEE (reference sequence). This CDR3 region has 14 residues. The CDR3 DNA is TGTGCCAGCAGCCTATGGGACAGGGGCTACGAGCAGTACTTC. Encoded protein: CASSLWDRGYEQYF.

The genes are TRBV5-4 and TRBJ2-1, with 7 bases that match TRBD1. Germline V gives CDR1 SGHNT, CDR2 YYREEE (reference sequence). J lost 4 bases, V lost 0 bases, and 4 bases had no gene match. The CDR3 loop spans 15 amino acids. The chain's CDR3 is CASSLARGQYNEQFF. In DNA form, the CDR3 reads TGTGCCAGCAGCTTGGCAAGGGGGCAATACAATGAGCAGTTCTTC.

The chain uses TRBV6-4 and TRBJ2-2, with TRBD1 identical over 9 bases. The CDR3 consists of 16 residues. Germline loops: CDR1 MRHNA, CDR2 SNTAGT. The V and J ends lost 4 bases and 1 base, in that order; junction bases with no gene match: 4. CDR3 sequence reads: CASSAQGAGNTGELFF. CDR3 DNA: TGTGCCAGCAGTGCACAGGGGGCGGGGAACACCGGGGAGCTGTTTTTT.

This clone appeared a single time. Here the CDR3 DNA reads TGTGCCAGTAGTACGGCGGCCATCGGGGAGCTGTTTTTT. It codes for CASSTAAIGELFF. This chain uses TRBV19 with TRBJ2-2; D not resolved. The CDR3 has 13 residues. Germline V gives CDR1 LNHDA, CDR2 SQIVND (reference sequence). Trimming stripped 4 bases from V and 7 bases from J, with 10 bases between.